This T cell receptor (beta chain) was obtained from a study of blood T cell repertoires in COVID-19. For the study at large: Both acute and convalescent COVID-19 samples were obtained from the United States, Italy and Spain. T cells, B-cell-depleted T cells, or PBMCs provided the cDNA or gDNA that served as material.

Original analysis: From reference gene primer amplification, estimates of nucleated cell counts were derived. Profiled with immunoSEQ multiplex PCR; TCRdb holds only in-frame clones, not every one. The DNA was the basis for D and trimming; V, J and clone size are from that table. The table includes about 340,000 clones, about 87% detected once. The CDR3 sequence is 13 residues long. The germline V gene encodes CDR1 LNHDA and CDR2 SQIVND (reference sequence). V was clipped by 3 bases and J by 6 bases, with 11 bases between them. Details on this clone: Other DNA sequences of this sample code for an identical CDR3.

Seattle participants joined during active infection and were tracked over time. The chain combines TRBV19 with TRBJ1-2; D uncertain. This TCR came from a woman aged 45 to 65 with COVID-19, enrolled during active disease. Specimen: peripheral blood. The CDR3 is CASSMQAPDGYTF. The CDR3 DNA is TGTGCCAGTAGTATGCAGGCCCCGGATGGCTACACCTTC.